This TCR beta chain stems from a study of blood T cell repertoires in COVID-19. The repertoire was sequenced with immunoSEQ multiplex PCR; TCRdb's copy has only in-frame clones and lacks some. The table includes approximately 210,000 clones, 80% to 90% detected once. In its sample, this clone was seen many times. Trimming shortened V by 4 bases and J by 1 base, and 17 bases separated the two germline ends. This CDR3 contains 16 residues. Germline lookup yields CDR1 LGHDT and CDR2 YNNKEL (reference sequence). This sequence was found in a man aged 45-65 years with active or convalescent COVID-19. Sequencing used peripheral blood. The V and J genes are TRBV3-1 (or the pseudogene TRBV3-2) and TRBJ2-7, with TRBD2 as a possible D gene (5 bases). The CDR3: CASSRESGLTSYEQYF. In nucleotides, the CDR3 is TGTGCCAGCAGCCGCGAATCAGGACTCACATCCTACGAGCAGTACTTC.